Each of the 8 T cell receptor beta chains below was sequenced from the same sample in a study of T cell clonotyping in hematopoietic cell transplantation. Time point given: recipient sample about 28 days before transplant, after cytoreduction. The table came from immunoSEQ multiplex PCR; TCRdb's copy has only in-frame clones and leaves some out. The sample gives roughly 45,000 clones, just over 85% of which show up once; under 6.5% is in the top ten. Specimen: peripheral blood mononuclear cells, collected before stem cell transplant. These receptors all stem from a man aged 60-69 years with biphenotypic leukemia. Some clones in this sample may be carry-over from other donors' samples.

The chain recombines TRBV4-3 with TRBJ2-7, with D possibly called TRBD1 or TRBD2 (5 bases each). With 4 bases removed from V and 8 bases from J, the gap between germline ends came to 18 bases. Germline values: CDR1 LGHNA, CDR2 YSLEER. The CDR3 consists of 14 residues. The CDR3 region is CASSPFRGASQQYF. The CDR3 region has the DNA TGCGCCAGCAGCCCCTTCCGGGGCGCCTCGCAGCAGTACTTC.

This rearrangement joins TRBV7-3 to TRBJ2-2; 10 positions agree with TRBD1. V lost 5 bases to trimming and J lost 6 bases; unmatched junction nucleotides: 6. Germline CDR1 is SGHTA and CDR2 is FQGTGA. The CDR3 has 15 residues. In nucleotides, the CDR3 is TGTGCCAGCAGCCTCGACAGGGGGCGCCCCGGGGAGCTGTTTTTT. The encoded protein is CASSLDRGRPGELFF. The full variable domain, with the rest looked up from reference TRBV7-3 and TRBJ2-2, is GAGVSQTPSNKVTEKGKYVELRCDPISGHTALYWYRQSLGQGPEFLIYFQGTGAADDSGLPNDRFFAVRPEGSVSTLKIQRTERGDSAVYLCASSLDRGRPGELFFGEGSRLTVL.

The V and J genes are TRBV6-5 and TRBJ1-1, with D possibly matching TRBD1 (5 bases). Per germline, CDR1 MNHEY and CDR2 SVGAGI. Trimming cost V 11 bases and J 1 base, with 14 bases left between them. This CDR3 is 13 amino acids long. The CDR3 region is CAVGGVGNTEAFF. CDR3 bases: TGTGCCGTAGGAGGGGTGGGGAACACTGAAGCTTTCTTT.

The CDR3 nucleotides read TGCGCCAGCAGCCAAGAACCCCTCATCACAGATACGCAGTATTTT. This sequence encodes CASSQEPLITDTQYF. The chain joins TRBV4-3 to TRBJ2-3; no clear D gene. Germline V gene data show CDR1 as LGHNA and CDR2 as YSLEER. This CDR3 is built from 15 residues. The germline V and J ends were trimmed by 0 bases and 2 bases, with 9 bases remaining between them.

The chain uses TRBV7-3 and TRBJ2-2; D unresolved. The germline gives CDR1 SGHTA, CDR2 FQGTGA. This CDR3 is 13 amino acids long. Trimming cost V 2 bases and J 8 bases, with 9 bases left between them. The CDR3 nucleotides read TGTGCCAGCAGCTTAGCGCCTAGTGGGGAGCTGTTTTTT. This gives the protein CASSLAPSGELFF.

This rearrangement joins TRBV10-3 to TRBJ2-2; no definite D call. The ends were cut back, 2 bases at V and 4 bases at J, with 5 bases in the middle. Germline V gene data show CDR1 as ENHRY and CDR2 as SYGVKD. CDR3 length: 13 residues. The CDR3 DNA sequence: TGTGCCATCAGTGAGGACCTCACCGGGGAGCTGTTTTTT. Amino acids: CAISEDLTGELFF.

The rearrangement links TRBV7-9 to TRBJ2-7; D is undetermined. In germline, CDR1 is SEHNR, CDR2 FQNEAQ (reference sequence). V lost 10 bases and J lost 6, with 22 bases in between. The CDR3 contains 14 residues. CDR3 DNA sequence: TGTGCCATCGACCATATGTCCCCAGAGGCCGAGCAGTACTTC. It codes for CAIDHMSPEAEQYF.

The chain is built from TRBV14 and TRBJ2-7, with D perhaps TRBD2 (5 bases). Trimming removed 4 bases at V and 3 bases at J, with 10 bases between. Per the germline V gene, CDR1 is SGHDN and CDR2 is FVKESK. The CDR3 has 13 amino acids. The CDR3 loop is CASSLGRDYEQYF. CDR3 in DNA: TGTGCCAGCAGCCTAGGCCGGGACTACGAGCAGTACTTC.